Listed below are T cell receptor beta chains from one sample, sequenced in a study of blood T cell repertoires in COVID-19. The assay was immunoSEQ multiplex PCR, and TCRdb's table has in-frame clones only and misses some. The sample includes about 76,000 clones, approximately 89% of them seen just once. Material: peripheral blood. The receptors shown here come from a human donor in a cohort sampled during active COVID-19. CDR3s include the opening cysteine and the closing phenylalanine or tryptophan. D genes are given only for firm matches. Size is omitted from some rows. Given values are once, few, many or a class for expanded clones.

>TRBD1|-|TRBJ1-6|TRBV27
CASSQLGGNSPLHF
TGTGCCAGCAGCCAGTTAGGGGGCAATTCACCCCTCCACTTT
>-|-|TRBJ1-2|TRBV19
CASLQGVGYTF
TGTGCCAGTTTACAGGGTGTGGGCTACACCTTC
>-|-|TRBJ2-6|TRBV11-2
CASSFNIGVGSGANVLTF
TGTGCCAGCAGCTTCAACATAGGGGTAGGCTCTGGGGCCAACGTCCTGACTTTC
>TRBD1|-|TRBJ1-5|TRBV5-6
CASSWGGTGGNQPQHF
TGTGCCAGCAGCTGGGGGGGGACAGGTGGTAATCAGCCCCAGCATTTT
>-|once|TRBJ1-2|TRBV6-6
CASSSGHLNYGYTF
TGTGCCAGCAGTTCAGGACATTTAAACTATGGCTACACCTTC
>-|-|TRBJ1-1|TRBV15
CATSRAGSNTEAFF
TGTGCCACCAGCAGAGCGGGATCGAACACTGAAGCTTTCTTT
>TRBD1|-|TRBJ1-5|TRBV6-1
CASSEFGTGSQPQHF
TGTGCCAGCAGTGAATTCGGGACAGGGAGCCAGCCCCAGCATTTT
>-|-|TRBJ2-6|TRBV11-2
CASSRELSGANVLTF
TGTGCCAGCAGCCGAGAACTCTCTGGGGCCAACGTCCTGACTTTC
>-|-|TRBJ2-3|TRBV9
CASSVHGELTTDTQYF
TGTGCCAGCAGCGTCCACGGGGAACTTACCACAGATACGCAGTATTTT
>TRBD1|-|TRBJ1-5|TRBV19
CASRDRVDQPQHF
TGTGCCAGTAGAGACAGGGTTGATCAGCCCCAGCATTTT
>-|-|TRBJ1-1|TRBV29-1
CSVGMDRPNTEAFF
TGCAGCGTGGGGATGGACAGACCCAACACTGAAGCTTTCTTT
>-|-|TRBJ1-1|TRBV9
CASSPPTGITEAFF
TGTGCCAGCAGCCCTCCTACAGGGATTACTGAAGCTTTCTTT
>TRBD2|-|TRBJ2-2|TRBV5-1
CASKNPSGGDGGELFF
TGCGCCAGCAAGAACCCTAGCGGGGGTGATGGCGGGGAGCTGTTTTTT
>TRBD1|once|TRBJ1-2|TRBV7-2
CASSLGGGVDYGYTF
TGTGCCAGCAGCTTAGGAGGGGGCGTGGACTATGGCTACACCTTC
>TRBD2|-|TRBJ2-3|TRBV10-3
CAISGLGLASDTQYF
TGTGCCATCAGTGGACTGGGACTAGCGTCGGATACGCAGTATTTT
>TRBD1|-|TRBJ2-3|TRBV28
CASRSQQGGFADTQYF
TGTGCCAGCAGGTCACAACAGGGGGGTTTCGCAGATACGCAGTATTTT
>-|-|TRBJ2-3|TRBV5-6
CASSLFRESTDTQYF
TGTGCCAGCAGCTTGTTCCGGGAGTCCACAGATACGCAGTATTTT
>TRBD2|-|TRBJ2-2|TRBV4-3
CASSRAGLANTGELFF
TGCGCCAGCAGCCGTGCCGGACTAGCGAACACCGGGGAGCTGTTTTTT
>TRBD1|-|TRBJ1-5|TRBV7-2
CASSPRTGNQPQHF
TGTGCCAGCAGCCCTCGGACAGGAAATCAGCCCCAGCATTTT
>-|-|TRBJ1-4|TRBV5-1
CASSLASGDGEKLFF
TGCGCCAGCAGCTTGGCGTCAGGGGATGGTGAAAAACTGTTTTTT